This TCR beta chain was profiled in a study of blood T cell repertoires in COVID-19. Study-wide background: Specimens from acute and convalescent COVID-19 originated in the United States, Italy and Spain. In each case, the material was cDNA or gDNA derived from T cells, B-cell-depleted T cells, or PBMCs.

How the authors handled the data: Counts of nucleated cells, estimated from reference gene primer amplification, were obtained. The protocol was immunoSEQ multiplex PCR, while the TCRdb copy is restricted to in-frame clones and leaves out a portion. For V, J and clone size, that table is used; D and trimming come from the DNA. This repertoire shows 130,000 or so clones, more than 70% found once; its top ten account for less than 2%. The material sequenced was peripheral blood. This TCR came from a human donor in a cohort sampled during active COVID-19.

As DNA, the CDR3 is TGTGCCAGCAGCCCCGATATGTTCCAGGAGACCCAGTACTTC. Amino acid sequence: CASSPDMFQETQYF. V usage is TRBV5-6 and J usage is TRBJ2-5; D unresolved. The length of the CDR3 is 14 residues. Germline V gene sequence: CDR1 SGHDT, CDR2 YYEEEE. Trimming took 4 bases from V and 5 from J, leaving 15 bases between them.